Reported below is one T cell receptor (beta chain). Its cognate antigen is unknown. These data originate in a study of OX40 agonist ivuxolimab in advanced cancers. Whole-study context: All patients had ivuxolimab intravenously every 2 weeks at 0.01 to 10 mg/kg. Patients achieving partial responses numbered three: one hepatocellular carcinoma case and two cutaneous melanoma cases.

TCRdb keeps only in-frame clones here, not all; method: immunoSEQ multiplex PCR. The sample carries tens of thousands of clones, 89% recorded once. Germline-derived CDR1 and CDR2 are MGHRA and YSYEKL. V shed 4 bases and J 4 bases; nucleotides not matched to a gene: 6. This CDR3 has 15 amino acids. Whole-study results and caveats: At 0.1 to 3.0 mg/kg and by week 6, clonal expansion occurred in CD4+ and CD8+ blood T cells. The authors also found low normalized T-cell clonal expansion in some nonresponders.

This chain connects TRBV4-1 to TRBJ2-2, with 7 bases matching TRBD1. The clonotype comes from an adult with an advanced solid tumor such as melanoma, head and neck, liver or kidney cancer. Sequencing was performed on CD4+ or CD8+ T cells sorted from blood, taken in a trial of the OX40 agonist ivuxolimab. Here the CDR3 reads CASSRPPGGTGELFF. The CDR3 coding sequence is TGCGCCAGCAGCCGCCCGCCAGGGGGCACCGGGGAGCTGTTTTTT.